This T cell receptor (beta chain) is drawn from a study of T cell repertoires in cytomegalovirus infection. The CDR3 covers 10 residues. Germline assignment: CDR1 SQVTM and CDR2 ANQGSEA. The V and J ends lost 6 bases and 5 bases respectively, with 7 bases between them. This clonotype has more than one count but fewer than ten. Its antigen is currently unknown. TCRdb used MiXCR to reprocess the reads, holding one entry per CDR3 protein. Here the sample spans hundreds of thousands of distinct CDR3 sequences, around a third being singletons. The V gene is TRBV29-1, the J gene TRBJ1-2, with D unresolved. The sequencing used cultured PBMCs, collected from culture after CMV antigen stimulation. This TCR was recovered from a human donor in good health (CMV status not recorded). Some clones in this sample may be carry-over from other donors' samples. The CDR3 DNA is TGCAGCGTCCAGCATTATGGCTACACCTTC. This encodes CSVQHYGYTF.